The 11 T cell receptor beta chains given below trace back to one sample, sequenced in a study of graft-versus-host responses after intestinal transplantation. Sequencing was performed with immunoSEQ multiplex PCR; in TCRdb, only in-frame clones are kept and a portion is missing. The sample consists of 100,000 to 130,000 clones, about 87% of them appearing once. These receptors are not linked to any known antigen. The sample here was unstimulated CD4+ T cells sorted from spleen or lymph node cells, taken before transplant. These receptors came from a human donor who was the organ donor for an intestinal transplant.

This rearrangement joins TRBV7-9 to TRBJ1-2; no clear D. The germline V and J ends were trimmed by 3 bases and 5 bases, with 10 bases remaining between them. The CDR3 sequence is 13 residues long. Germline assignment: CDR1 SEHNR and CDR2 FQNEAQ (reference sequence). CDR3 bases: TGTGCCAGCAGCTTGATGTTAGGGTATGGCTACACCTTC. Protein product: CASSLMLGYGYTF.

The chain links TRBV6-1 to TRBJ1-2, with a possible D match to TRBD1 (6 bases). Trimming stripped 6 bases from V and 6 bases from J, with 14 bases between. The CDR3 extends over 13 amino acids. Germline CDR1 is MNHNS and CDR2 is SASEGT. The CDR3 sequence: CASSLQGFNGYTF. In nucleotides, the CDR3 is TGTGCCAGCAGCCTACAGGGATTCAATGGCTACACCTTC.

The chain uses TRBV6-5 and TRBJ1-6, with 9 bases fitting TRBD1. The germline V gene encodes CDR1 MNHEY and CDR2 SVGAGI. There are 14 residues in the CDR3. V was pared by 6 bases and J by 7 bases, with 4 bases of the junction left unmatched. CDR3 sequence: CASSRDRGNSPLHF. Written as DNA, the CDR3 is TGTGCCAGCAGCCGTGACAGGGGGAATTCACCCCTCCACTTT.

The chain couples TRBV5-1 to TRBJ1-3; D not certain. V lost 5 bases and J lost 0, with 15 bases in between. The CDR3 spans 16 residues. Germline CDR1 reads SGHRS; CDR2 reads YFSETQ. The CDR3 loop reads CASRPGPPGSGNTIYF. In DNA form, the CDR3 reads TGCGCCAGCAGGCCCGGGCCCCCGGGCTCTGGAAACACCATATATTTT.

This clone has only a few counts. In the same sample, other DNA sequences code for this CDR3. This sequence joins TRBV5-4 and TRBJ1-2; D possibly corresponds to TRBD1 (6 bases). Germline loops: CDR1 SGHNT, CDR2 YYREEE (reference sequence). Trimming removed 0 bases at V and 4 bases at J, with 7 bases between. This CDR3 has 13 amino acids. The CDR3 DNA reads TGTGCCAGCAGCTTGGGAGGGGGCTATGGCTACACCTTC. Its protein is CASSLGGGYGYTF.

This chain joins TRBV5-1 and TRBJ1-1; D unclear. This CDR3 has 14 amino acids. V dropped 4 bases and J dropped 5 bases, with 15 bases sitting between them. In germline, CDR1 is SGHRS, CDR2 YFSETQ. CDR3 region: CASSPRLGKTEAFF. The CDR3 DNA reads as TGCGCCAGCAGCCCTCGATTGGGGAAGACTGAAGCTTTCTTT.

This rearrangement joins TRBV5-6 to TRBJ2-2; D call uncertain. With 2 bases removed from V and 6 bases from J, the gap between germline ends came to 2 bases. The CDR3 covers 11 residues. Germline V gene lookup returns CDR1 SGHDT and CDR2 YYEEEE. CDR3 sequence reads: CASSLSGELFF. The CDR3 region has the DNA TGTGCCAGCAGCTTATCCGGGGAGCTGTTTTTT.

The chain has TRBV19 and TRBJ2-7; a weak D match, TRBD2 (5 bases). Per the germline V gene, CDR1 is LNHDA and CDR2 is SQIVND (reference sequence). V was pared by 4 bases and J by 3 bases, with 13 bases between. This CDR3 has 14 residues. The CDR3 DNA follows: TGTGCCAGTAGTAGAGAGGGAGCCTTCTACGAGCAGTACTTC. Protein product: CASSREGAFYEQYF.

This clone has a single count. The CDR3 DNA sequence: TGTGCCAGCACAGCCAGGACTAGCGGGAGTAGGAACACCGGGGAGCTGTTTTTT. Protein: CASTARTSGSRNTGELFF. J is TRBJ2-2 and V is TRBV18; 13 bases map to TRBD2. V lost 8 bases to trimming and J lost 1 base; unmatched junction nucleotides: 10. Germline V gives CDR1 KGHSH, CDR2 LQKENI. The CDR3 runs 18 residues. Full variable domain (missing parts from reference TRBV18 and TRBJ2-2): NAGVMQNPRHLVRRRGQEARLRCSPMKGHSHVYWYRQLPEEGLKFMVYLQKENIIDESGMPKERFSAEFPKEGPSILRIQQVVRGDSAAYFCASTARTSGSRNTGELFFGEGSRLTVL.

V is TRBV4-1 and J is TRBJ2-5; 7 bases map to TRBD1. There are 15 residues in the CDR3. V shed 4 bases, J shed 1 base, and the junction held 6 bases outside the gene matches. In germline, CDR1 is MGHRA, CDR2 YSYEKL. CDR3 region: CASSRQRTGQETQYF. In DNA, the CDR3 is TGCGCCAGCAGCCGGCAGAGGACAGGCCAAGAGACCCAGTACTTC.

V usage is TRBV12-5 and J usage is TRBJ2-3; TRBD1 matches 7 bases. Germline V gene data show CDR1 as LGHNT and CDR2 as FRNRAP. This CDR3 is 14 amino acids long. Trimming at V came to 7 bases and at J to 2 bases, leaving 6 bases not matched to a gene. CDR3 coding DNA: TGTGCTAGTGACAAGGGACAGACCACAGATACGCAGTATTTT. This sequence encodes CASDKGQTTDTQYF.